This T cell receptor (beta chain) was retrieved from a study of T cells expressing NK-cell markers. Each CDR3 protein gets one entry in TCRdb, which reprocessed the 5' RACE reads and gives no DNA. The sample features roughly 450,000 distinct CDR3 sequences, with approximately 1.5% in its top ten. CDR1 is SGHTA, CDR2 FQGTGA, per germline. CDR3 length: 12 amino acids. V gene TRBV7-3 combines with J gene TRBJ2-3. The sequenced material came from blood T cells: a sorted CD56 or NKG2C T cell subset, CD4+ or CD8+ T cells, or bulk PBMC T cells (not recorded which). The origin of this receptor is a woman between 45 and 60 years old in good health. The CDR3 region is CASSHIGDTQYF.